The entry that follows covers one T cell receptor (beta chain) sequence. Its antigen is currently unknown. These data originate in a study of graft-versus-host responses after intestinal transplantation. Study as a whole: Recipients were all induced with anti-thymocyte globulin, then given tacrolimus and steroids for about three years. Study-wide results and limits: GvH clones turned up in recipient marrow; some had shown up first in ileum or blood. Maximum circulating GvH clone levels tracked with early post-transplant HvG decreases.

Sequencing used immunoSEQ multiplex PCR; TCRdb keeps in-frame clones, though not all of them. The sample carries approximately 80,000 clones, about 89% recorded once. Germline-derived CDR1 and CDR2 are GTSNPN and SVGIG (reference sequence). The V end was cut by 4 bases, the J end by 8 bases, with 9 bases between. CDR3 length equals 11 residues. The TCR originated in a human donor who received an intestinal transplant. The genes are TRBV30 and TRBJ1-3; D might be TRBD1 (6 bases). The sequencing used unstimulated CD4+ T cells sorted from spleen or lymph node cells, collected before intestinal transplant. CDR3 nucleotides: TGTGCCTGGAACAGGGCGGACACCATATATTTT. Its protein is CAWNRADTIYF.